These T cell receptor beta chains were read from a single sample in a study of regulatory T cells in long-lasting Graves disease. In TCRdb, the multiplex PCR reads were re-called with MiXCR into one record per CDR3 protein. The sample includes 400,000 to 500,000 distinct CDR3 sequences, around a fifth of them seen just once. The sequences come from peripheral blood mononuclear cells (PBMCs), collected when the disease was refractory, from a patient treated with antithyroid drugs. The receptors shown here come from a female donor with Graves disease. CDR3s include the opening cysteine and the closing phenylalanine or tryptophan. A D gene is named only where the DNA matches it firmly. Where a row states a size, it is once, few, many or the class of an expanded clone; other rows omit it.

d_call	v_call	j_call	clone_size	cdr3_nt	cdr3_aa
.	TRBV5-4	TRBJ2-2	.	TGTGCCACCCAACAAGTCACCGGGGAGCTGTTTTTT	CATQQVTGELFF
TRBD1	TRBV12-3/TRBV12-4	TRBJ1-4	many	TGTGCCAGCAGTTCCATGGACAGGCGGACCGAAAAACTGTTTTTT	CASSSMDRRTEKLFF
TRBD1	TRBV5-1	TRBJ1-2	.	TGCGCCAGCAGCCCCAGTCAGGGGGCGAGGGGTGGCTACACCTTC	CASSPSQGARGGYTF
.	TRBV7-9	TRBJ2-7	few	TGTGCCAGCAGCAACCGGGACGGCTCCTACGAGCAGTACTTC	CASSNRDGSYEQYF
.	TRBV12-3/TRBV12-4	TRBJ1-4	many	TGTGCCAGCAGCCATCCGGTAAATGAAAAACTGTTTTTT	CASSHPVNEKLFF
.	TRBV12-3/TRBV12-4	TRBJ1-5	many	TGTGCCAGCAGTCCAGGGGCAGCGACCATCAATCAGCCCCAGCATTTT	CASSPGAATINQPQHF
.	TRBV7-2	TRBJ2-2	few	TGTGCCAGCAGCCTCCCTACAGTTACAGGGGAGCTGTTTTTT	CASSLPTVTGELFF
.	TRBV3-1	TRBJ1-2	few	TGTGCCAGCAGCCATGTCGGGGGGGATGGCTACACCTTC	CASSHVGGDGYTF
TRBD2	TRBV7-9	TRBJ2-7	few	TGTGCCAGCAGCTCAGAAGCGGGAGTGTTCGCCGAGCAGTACTTC	CASSSEAGVFAEQYF
TRBD2	TRBV19	TRBJ2-7	.	TGTGCCAGTAGTACTACGTCGGGACTAGCGCCCTACGAGCAGTACTTC	CASSTTSGLAPYEQYF
.	TRBV6-5	TRBJ2-3	once	TGTGCCAGCAGTTACTCGGCGAGGGATACGCAGTATTTT	CASSYSARDTQYF
.	TRBV5-1	TRBJ1-1	many	TGCGCCAGCAGCTTGGCGCGAGGGGTTTACACTGAAGCTTTCTTT	CASSLARGVYTEAFF
.	TRBV28	TRBJ1-5	many	TGTGCCAGCAGGAGCGTAAGCAATCAGCCCCAGCATTTT	CASRSVSNQPQHF
.	TRBV5-6	TRBJ2-7	few	TGTGCCAGCAGCCAAAATTGGAGGGGCCACGAGCAGTACTTC	CASSQNWRGHEQYF
TRBD2	TRBV28	TRBJ2-7	many	TGTGCCAGCAGTTCAATCGGGCTAGCGGGGAATCGGGGCTACGAGCAGTACTTC	CASSSIGLAGNRGYEQYF
.	TRBV19	TRBJ1-5	few	TGTGCCAGTAGACTCAATCAGCCCCAGCATTTT	CASRLNQPQHF
.	TRBV30	TRBJ2-4	few	TGTGCCTGGAGTGTACAGACCGTTCAGTACTTC	CAWSVQTVQYF
TRBD2	TRBV7-9	TRBJ2-7	many	TGTGCCAGCACCCCGGGGGGGCAGTATAGCTCCTACGAGCAGTACTTC	CASTPGGQYSSYEQYF
.	TRBV28	TRBJ2-1	few	TGTGCCAGCAGTTTAAGGGCATACATCCCAGGGAAAAACAATGAGCAGTTCTTC	CASSLRAYIPGKNNEQFF
TRBD1	TRBV28	TRBJ2-1	.	TGTGCCAGCAGTTCTCCCCCGGGACAGGACTCAAATGAGCAGTTCTTC	CASSSPPGQDSNEQFF
.	TRBV27	TRBJ1-1	few	TGTGCCAGCACGCGACGGGGGGAGAACACTGAAGCTTTCTTT	CASTRRGENTEAFF
.	TRBV7-8	TRBJ2-7	few	TGTGCCAGCAGCTTAGAGGGTTTCTACGAGCAGTACTTC	CASSLEGFYEQYF
TRBD1	TRBV28	TRBJ1-2	many	TGTGCCAGCAGTATATCCCGGACAGGGAATTTAGGGTATGGCTACACCTTC	CASSISRTGNLGYGYTF
.	TRBV6-1	TRBJ2-7	many	TGTGCCAGCAGTCTCTCCGGGACGGTGTCCTACGAGCAGTACTTC	CASSLSGTVSYEQYF
.	TRBV12-5	TRBJ2-6	many	TGTGCTAGTGGTTTGGGAACCGGTTGGGCCAACGTCCTGACTTTC	CASGLGTGWANVLTF
TRBD1	TRBV12-3/TRBV12-4	TRBJ2-5	.	TGTGCCAGCAGTTTAGGGACAGGGGATACCTTGGAGACCCAGTACTTC	CASSLGTGDTLETQYF
.	TRBV30	TRBJ1-1	.	TGTGCCTGGAGTGTAAAGGGGGACACGAACACTGAAGCTTTCTTT	CAWSVKGDTNTEAFF
.	TRBV5-1	TRBJ2-5	few	TGCGCCAGCAGCTTGACCGGGGGCACGGAGACCCAGTACTTC	CASSLTGGTETQYF
TRBD2	TRBV6-5	TRBJ2-7	.	TGTGCCAGCAGTTACTTCGGGACTAGCGGCTACGAGCAGTACTTC	CASSYFGTSGYEQYF
.	TRBV7-9	TRBJ1-1	many	TGTGCCAGCAGCTTTGGATTTGGTAGCACTGAAGCTTTCTTT	CASSFGFGSTEAFF
.	TRBV10-3	TRBJ2-6	few	TGTGCCATCAGTCGAGGAGGATCCAGCTCTGGGGCCAACGTCCTGACTTTC	CAISRGGSSSGANVLTF
.	TRBV27	TRBJ2-7	many	TGTGCCAGCAGTAACGCCGGACCGGAGACACCTTTATTC	CASSNAGPETPLF
.	TRBV25-1	TRBJ2-2	.	TGTGCCAGCAGTGAATGGGAGCAAGGACAGTCGAACACCGGGGAGCTGTTTTTT	CASSEWEQGQSNTGELFF
.	TRBV4-1	TRBJ1-1	.	TGCGCCAGCAGCCACCGAAAAGAGGTTACTGAAGCTTTCTTT	CASSHRKEVTEAFF
TRBD1	TRBV2	TRBJ1-2	many	TGTGCCAGCCCCGGAGGAGGGGGCGGCTACACCTTC	CASPGGGGGYTF